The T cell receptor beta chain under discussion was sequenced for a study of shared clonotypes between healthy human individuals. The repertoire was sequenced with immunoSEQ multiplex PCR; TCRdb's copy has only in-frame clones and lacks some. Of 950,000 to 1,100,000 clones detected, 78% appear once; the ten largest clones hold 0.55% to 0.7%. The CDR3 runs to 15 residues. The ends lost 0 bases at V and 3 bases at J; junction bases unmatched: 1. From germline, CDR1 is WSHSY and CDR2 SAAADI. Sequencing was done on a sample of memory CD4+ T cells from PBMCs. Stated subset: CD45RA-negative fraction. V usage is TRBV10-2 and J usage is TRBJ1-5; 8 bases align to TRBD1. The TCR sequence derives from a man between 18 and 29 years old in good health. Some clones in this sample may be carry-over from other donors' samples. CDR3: CASSESDRVNQPQHF. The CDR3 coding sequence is TGCGCCAGCAGTGAGTCGGACAGGGTCAATCAGCCCCAGCATTTT.